The rows below give T cell receptor beta chains drawn from one sample of a study of blood T cell repertoires in COVID-19. Clones were sequenced by immunoSEQ multiplex PCR, and TCRdb holds only the in-frame ones, with some missing. The table includes approximately 280,000 clones, more than 75% detected once. The sample taken for sequencing was peripheral blood. The receptor set was obtained from a woman under 40 who had recovered from COVID-19. CDR3s include the opening cysteine and the closing phenylalanine or tryptophan. D genes are given only for firm matches. A row's size may be missing; if present it is once, few, many or a size class.

clone size,D gene,J gene,V gene,CDR3 DNA,CDR3 protein
.,.,TRBJ1-6,TRBV19,TGTGCCAGTGCACCAGTCGGACAGAGTAATTCACCCCTCCACTTT,CASAPVGQSNSPLHF
.,.,TRBJ2-2,TRBV5-5,TGTGCCAGCAGCCACACAGGGAACACCGGGGAGCTGTTTTTT,CASSHTGNTGELFF
.,.,TRBJ2-7,TRBV5-5,TGTGCCAGCAGCGTCTTACCAGACATTAACGAGCAGTACTTC,CASSVLPDINEQYF
.,.,TRBJ2-1,TRBV28,TGTGCCAGCAGTTTAACCCAAGGGGCTAACAATGAGCAGTTCTTC,CASSLTQGANNEQFF
.,.,TRBJ2-5,TRBV30,TGTGCCTGGGAAGGTGCACAGAAAGAGACCCAGTACTTC,CAWEGAQKETQYF
few,.,TRBJ1-5,TRBV5-8,TGTGCCAGCAGCTTGAGAGGCACCTATAGCAATCAGCCCCAGCATTTT,CASSLRGTYSNQPQHF
.,TRBD2,TRBJ2-5,TRBV4-1,TGCGCCAGCAGCCAAGAGGGGAGGGAGCAAGAGACCCAGTACTTC,CASSQEGREQETQYF
.,TRBD2,TRBJ2-2,TRBV4-3,TGCGCCAGCAGCCAACAACTAGCGACGAACACCGGGGAGCTGTTTTTT,CASSQQLATNTGELFF
.,.,TRBJ1-3,TRBV7-9,TGTGCCAGCAGCTTAAGGGGCGTCTCTGGAAACACCATATATTTT,CASSLRGVSGNTIYF
.,.,TRBJ2-2,TRBV28,TGTGCCAGCAGTCCCATCGAGCGGGCCTACACCGGGGAGCTGTTTTTT,CASSPIERAYTGELFF
.,TRBD2,TRBJ2-2,TRBV4-2,TGTGCCAGCAGCCAAGCACAGCGGGGGGGCCCCGGGGAGCTGTTTTTT,CASSQAQRGGPGELFF
once,.,TRBJ2-4,TRBV7-9,TGTGCCAGCAGCTTAGCGCCCCAGGATAAGTGGGACATTCAGTACTTC,CASSLAPQDKWDIQYF
.,TRBD2,TRBJ2-1,TRBV2,TGTGCCAGCAGTCCGGGACTAGGGATTAGGGATGAGCAGTTCTTC,CASSPGLGIRDEQFF
once,.,TRBJ2-7,TRBV5-8,TGTGCCAGCAGCTTGTCTCGATTGAGCTCCTACGAGCAGTACTTC,CASSLSRLSSYEQYF
few,.,TRBJ1-4,TRBV4-3,TGCGCCAGCAGCCAAGAAGCAGCGGGGGTGCGGGAAAAACTGTTTTTT,CASSQEAAGVREKLFF
.,.,TRBJ1-6,TRBV6-2/TRBV6-3,TGTGCCAGCAGCCCCACTTGGAGCTCCTATAATTCACCCCTCCACTTT,CASSPTWSSYNSPLHF
once,TRBD2,TRBJ2-1,TRBV6-4,TGTGCCAGCAGGGGACTAGATGAGCAGTTCTTC,CASRGLDEQFF
once,.,TRBJ1-2,TRBV6-5,TGTGCCAGCAGTTACTCGTCAGGAGGCTATGGCTACACCTTC,CASSYSSGGYGYTF
.,TRBD1,TRBJ1-6,TRBV2,TGTGCCAGCAGTTTACAGGGGGCGCCTGGTAATTCACCCCTCCACTTT,CASSLQGAPGNSPLHF
.,TRBD2,TRBJ2-1,TRBV5-4,TGTGCCAGCAGCCTGGGGGTAGCGGGGGGCAATGAGCAGTTCTTC,CASSLGVAGGNEQFF
.,TRBD1,TRBJ1-6,TRBV30,TGTGCCTGGAGCCGGGTGACAGGGAGTTCACCCCTCCACTTT,CAWSRVTGSSPLHF
.,TRBD1,TRBJ2-3,TRBV18,TGTGCCAGCTCGGCGGGACAGGGAGAAGATACGCAGTATTTT,CASSAGQGEDTQYF
once,.,TRBJ2-5,TRBV29-1,TGCAGCGTTGATCATCAGAACCAAGAGACCCAGTACTTC,CSVDHQNQETQYF
.,.,TRBJ1-5,TRBV29-1,TGCAGCGTTGCAGACCGTAGCAATCAGCCCCAGCATTTT,CSVADRSNQPQHF
once,TRBD1,TRBJ1-1,TRBV19,TGTGCCAGTAGACAGGGGAGGACTGAAGCTTTCTTT,CASRQGRTEAFF
.,.,TRBJ2-1,TRBV14,TGTGCCAGCAGCCACCGAGCGGATCACTCCTACAATGAGCAGTTCTTC,CASSHRADHSYNEQFF
.,TRBD2,TRBJ2-1,TRBV27,TGTGCCAGCAGCCCAACTGTCGGGGGGGGGAACAATGAGCAGTTCTTC,CASSPTVGGGNNEQFF
.,TRBD2,TRBJ2-2,TRBV27,TGTGCCAGCAGCCTACCACTATTAGCGGGAGAGACCGGGGAGCTGTTTTTT,CASSLPLLAGETGELFF
few,.,TRBJ1-1,TRBV3-1/TRBV3-2,TGTGCCAGCAGCCCTCCTTACAGCGGCATGAACACTGAAGCTTTCTTT,CASSPPYSGMNTEAFF
.,.,TRBJ2-7,TRBV3-1/TRBV3-2,TGTGCCAGCAGCCAAGAGCGGCGGGGGCACGGCGAGCAGTACTTC,CASSQERRGHGEQYF
.,.,TRBJ1-1,TRBV9,TGTGCCAGCAGCGTAGGGGACACCTTGAACACTGAAGCTTTCTTT,CASSVGDTLNTEAFF
.,TRBD1,TRBJ1-6,TRBV4-3,TGCGCCAGCAGCCAAGATCTCCTGGCGCCAGGGGGCGGTGGTTCACCCCTCCACTTT,CASSQDLLAPGGGGSPLHF
.,TRBD1,TRBJ1-4,TRBV10-3,TGTGCCATCAGTGATTCCGGGACAGCAAATGAAAAACTGTTTTTT,CAISDSGTANEKLFF
once,TRBD1,TRBJ1-5,TRBV19,TGTGCCACTAAAGCCGGGACAGAAGTCAATCAGCCCCAGCATTTT,CATKAGTEVNQPQHF
once,.,TRBJ2-7,TRBV5-1,TGCGCCAGCAGCCGGGTGGCAGGGGACGAGCAGTACTTC,CASSRVAGDEQYF
.,.,TRBJ1-6,TRBV30,TGTGCCTGGAGTCCGGATTCACCCCTCCACTTT,CAWSPDSPLHF
.,.,TRBJ1-5,TRBV19,TGTGCCAGTAGTCCGGGAGTTCAGCCCCAGCATTTT,CASSPGVQPQHF
.,.,TRBJ2-2,TRBV28,TGTGCCAGCAGGACTACCGGAGCTCCAATCTCGAACACCGGGGAGCTGTTTTTT,CASRTTGAPISNTGELFF
.,.,TRBJ1-6,TRBV15,TGTGCCACCAGCAAAACAGGGAGTTCACCCCTCCACTTT,CATSKTGSSPLHF
once,TRBD1,TRBJ1-6,TRBV30,TGTGCCTGGAGTGTATCCGGGACAGGGGGTCGATCACCCCTCCACTTT,CAWSVSGTGGRSPLHF
.,TRBD1,TRBJ2-7,TRBV5-1,TGCGCCAGCAGCTGGGGACAGGGCCGCTCCTACGAGCAGTACTTC,CASSWGQGRSYEQYF